Presented here are 23 T cell receptor beta chains from one specimen sequenced in a study of esophageal squamous cell carcinoma under preoperative chemotherapy. Described time point: before preoperative PTX-NDP chemotherapy. In TCRdb, the PCR reads were re-called with MiXCR into one record per CDR3 protein. This table holds approximately 15,000 distinct CDR3 sequences, less than 65% found once. This sample was obtained from a patient given preoperative chemotherapy. The source of these receptors is a human donor with esophageal squamous cell carcinoma. The donor label of this sample is uncertain.

In its sample, this clonotype was seen a few times. V and J are TRBV6-1 and TRBJ1-2, with TRBD1 identical over 9 bases. The CDR3 consists of 14 residues. J gave up 3 bases and V 3 bases, and 2 bases lay outside the gene matches. Germline CDR1 MNHNS, CDR2 SASEGT. Here the CDR3 DNA reads TGTGCCAGCAGTGAGCGACAGGGGGACTATGGCTACACCTTC. Its protein product is CASSERQGDYGYTF.

In this sample, this clonotype turned up once. The genes are TRBV6-1 and TRBJ2-4; possible D gene TRBD1, 6 bases. The end of the DNA is better explained by TRBJ2-5, so the J call may be wrong. The CDR3 covers 13 residues. CDR1 MNHNS and CDR2 SASEGT come from the germline V gene. CDR3 sequence: CASRSGQLETQYF. The CDR3 DNA reads TGTGCCAGCAGAAGCGGACAGTTAGAGACCCAGTACTTC.

This clonotype was detected a few times. The gene calls are TRBV6-5 and TRBJ2-1; D tentatively fits TRBD1 or TRBD2 (6 bases each). This CDR3 region has 14 residues. V was pared by 2 bases and J by 13 bases, with 18 bases between. The V gene's germline CDR1 is MNHEY and CDR2 SVGAGI. In DNA, the CDR3 is TGTGCCAGCAGTTACCGACGCACGGGGGCGCCCCAGTTCTTC. It translates to CASSYRRTGAPQFF.

This chain joins TRBV11-3 and TRBJ1-3; D is perhaps TRBD1 (5 bases). Germline V CDR1 and CDR2: SGHNT, YENEEA. V lost 1 base and J 0 bases, leaving 16 bases between the germline ends. The CDR3 totals 18 residues. The CDR3 sequence is CASSLAQGAGRSGNTIYF. CDR3 in DNA: TGTGCCAGCAGCTTAGCCCAAGGGGCAGGACGCTCTGGAAACACCATATATTTT.

This clonotype is termed medium-sized. The rearrangement uses TRBV7-6 and TRBJ2-1; D is unclear. Germline CDR1 reads SGHVS; CDR2 reads FNYEAQ. The CDR3 runs to 13 residues. V lost 5 bases, J lost 10 bases, and 15 bases lay in between. CDR3 in amino acids: CASSTSQGSEQFF. CDR3 in DNA: TGTGCCAGCAGCACATCCCAAGGGTCAGAGCAGTTCTTC.

Sample share makes this clonotype medium-sized. The CDR3 is CASSYVAGENYEQYF. CDR3 nucleotide sequence: TGTGCCAGCAGTTACGTAGCGGGAGAAAACTACGAGCAGTACTTC. The chain couples TRBV6-5 to TRBJ2-7, with 9 bases lining up with TRBD2. Germline V gene lookup returns CDR1 MNHEY and CDR2 SVGAGI. V lost 2 bases and J lost 3; bases outside the gene matches: 5. The CDR3 has 15 amino acids.

This chain links TRBV7-2 with TRBJ2-3; D remains ambiguous. This CDR3 region has 14 residues. The V end was cut by 1 base, the J end by 2 bases, with 7 bases between. Germline CDR1 reads SGHTA; CDR2 reads FQGNSA. In nucleotides, the CDR3 is TGTGCCAGCAGCTTAGTTAGGTCCACAGATACGCAGTATTTT. This codes for CASSLVRSTDTQYF.

A remark on this clonotype: A read error may account for a junction end that differs from germline. The chain links TRBV6-1 to TRBJ2-1; D uncertain. The CDR3 has 14 residues. The germline gives CDR1 MNHNS, CDR2 SASEGT. CDR3 bases: TGTGCCAGTCACGGGTGTGCGAGCTACGAGGAGCAGTTTTTT. As protein: CASHGCASYEEQFF.

This clonotype came up many times. The chain uses TRBV11-3 and TRBJ2-3, with D perhaps TRBD1 or TRBD2 (6 bases each). Deletions cut 4 bases from V and 0 bases from J, with 11 bases between. Germline-derived CDR1 and CDR2 are SGHNT and YENEEA. CDR3 size: 15 residues. The CDR3 region has the DNA TGTGCCAGCAGCTCGAGGGGGACTAGCACAGATACGCAGTATTTT. It codes for CASSSRGTSTDTQYF.

This clonotype showed up just a few times. The chain has TRBV27 and TRBJ2-3; D not certain. CDR1 is MNHEY and CDR2 is SMNVEV in the germline V gene (reference sequence). Trimming left V 3 bases short and J 6 bases short, with 4 bases between. This CDR3 is built from 11 residues. The chain's CDR3 is CASSFPDTQYF. CDR3 in DNA: TGTGCCAGCAGTTTTCCCGATACGCAGTATTTT.

Regarding this clonotype: One end of the junction does not line up with germline, which may come from a read error. The chain couples TRBV6-1 to TRBJ2-4; perhaps D is TRBD1 or TRBD2 (6 bases each). Germline CDR1 reads MNHNS; CDR2 reads SASEGT. The CDR3 loop spans 16 amino acids. The CDR3 here is CASSVSGTGAKDIQYF. In DNA, the CDR3 is TGTGCCAGCAGCGTCTCGGGGACGGGGGCCAAAGACATTCAGTACTTC.

In this sample, this clonotype turned up many times. The CDR3 coding sequence is TGTGCCAGCAGTGAGTTCATAGGCCAGGGAGAGCAGTACTTC. Translating gives CASSEFIGQGEQYF. The rearrangement joins TRBV6-1 to TRBJ2-1; maybe TRBD1 (5 bases). The J call may be in error: the DNA end matches TRBJ2-7 better. This CDR3 is 14 amino acids long. Germline V gene data show CDR1 as MNHNS and CDR2 as SASEGT.

The chain recombines TRBV6-1 with TRBJ2-3, with 9 positions matching TRBD1. Germline V gene lookup returns CDR1 MNHNS and CDR2 SASEGT. With 7 bases clipped from V and 3 bases from J, the junction kept 8 bases outside the gene matches. The CDR3 totals 15 residues. The CDR3 DNA is TGTGCCAGCAAGTACGGGACAGGGAGGACAGATACGCAGTATTTT. Encoded protein: CASKYGTGRTDTQYF.

This clonotype is categorized as medium-sized. The CDR3 region is CASSWRVNSYEQYF. Here the CDR3 DNA reads TGCGCCAGCAGCTGGCGGGTAAACTCCTACGAGCAGTACTTC. The V call is TRBV10-1, the J call TRBJ2-1, with a weak D call TRBD2 (5 bases). The assigned J gene may be wrong: the sequence end matches TRBJ2-7 better. This CDR3 contains 14 residues. Germline assignment: CDR1 WNHNN and CDR2 SYGVQD (reference sequence).

The chain links TRBV6-1 to TRBJ2-5; D may correspond to TRBD1 or TRBD2 (5 bases each). The tail of the sequence fits TRBJ2-7 better, so the J call may be wrong. The length of the CDR3 is 15 residues. CDR1 MNHNS and CDR2 SASEGT come from the germline V gene. In DNA form, the CDR3 reads TGTGCCAGCAGTGGACCCCGGGACGGGTCCTACGAGCAGTACTTC. Amino acids: CASSGPRDGSYEQYF.

This chain joins TRBV6-1 and TRBJ2-1; tentatively, D is TRBD1 (5 bases). The germline CDR1 and CDR2 sequences are MNHNS and SASEGT. V lost 5 bases and J 10 bases, leaving 15 bases between the germline ends. There are 13 residues in the CDR3. The CDR3 protein is CASSTRHQGEQFF. The CDR3 DNA is TGTGCCAGCAGTACCCGCCATCAGGGCGAGCAGTTCTTC.

As regards this clonotype: Germline is not matched at one junction end, which may reflect a read error. The chain recombines TRBV5-8 with TRBJ2-3; D is perhaps TRBD2 (7 bases). CDR1 is SGHTS and CDR2 is YDEGEE in the germline V gene. CDR3 length equals 16 residues. The CDR3 here is CASSVRGAGAKNTQYF. The CDR3 DNA reads TGTGCCAGCAGCGTCCGGGGGGCGGGAGCTAAAAACACGCAGTATTTC. The entire variable domain, with the rest obtained from reference TRBV5-8 and TRBJ2-3, is as follows: EAGVTQSPTHLIKTRGQQATLRCSPISGHTSVYWYQQALGLGLQFLLWYDEGEERNRGNFPPRFSGRQFPNYSSELNVNALELEDSALYLCASSVRGAGAKNTQYFGPGTRLTVL.

This clonotype was detected only a few times. The chain has TRBV6-5 and TRBJ1-4; possible D gene TRBD1, 5 bases. Trimming cost V 0 bases and J 5 bases, with 13 bases left between them. The CDR3 loop spans 16 amino acids. The germline V gene has CDR1 MNHEY and CDR2 SVGAGI. CDR3 residues: CASSYSGFGGNEKLFF. The CDR3 DNA follows: TGTGCCAGCAGTTACTCGGGCTTCGGGGGAAATGAAAAACTGTTTTTT.

Relative to its sample, this clonotype is medium-sized. The chain joins TRBV6-5 to TRBJ2-5, with 8 bases matching TRBD2. Per germline, CDR1 MNHEY and CDR2 SVGAGI. V was clipped by 0 bases and J by 1 base; unmatched bases: 4. The CDR3 is made up of 16 amino acids. In DNA form, the CDR3 reads TGTGCCAGCAGTTACTCTCCAGCGGGAGTCCAAGAGACCCAGTACTTC. Translating it yields CASSYSPAGVQETQYF.

The V and J genes are TRBV3-1 and TRBJ1-1; possible D gene TRBD1, 5 bases. Germline V gene data show CDR1 as LGHDT and CDR2 as YNNKEL (reference sequence). V lost 4 bases, J lost 4 bases, and 13 bases lay in between. The CDR3 totals 14 residues. The chain's CDR3 is CASSLEIGGTEAFF. The DNA for the CDR3 is TGTGCCAGCAGCCTCGAAATCGGGGGCACTGAAGCTTTCTTT.

This chain connects TRBV6-8 to TRBJ2-3; no firm D call. This CDR3 has 12 amino acids. Trimming stripped 6 bases from V and 9 bases from J, with 13 bases between. CDR1 is MNHGY and CDR2 is SAAAGT in the germline V gene. CDR3 region: CASSRERETQYF. The DNA of the CDR3 is TGTGCCAGCAGCCGTGAACGAGAGACGCAGTATTTT.

The rearrangement joins TRBV7-6 to TRBJ2-7, with TRBD2 identical over 7 bases. The CDR3 contains 16 residues. The germline V gene has CDR1 SGHVS and CDR2 FNYEAQ. The junction had 10 bases not matched to a gene; V was cut back by 5 bases and J by 0 bases. CDR3 nucleotide sequence: TGTGCCAGCAGCCCAAGTGGCGGGAGTCTCTCCTACGAGCAGTACTTC. Amino acids: CASSPSGGSLSYEQYF. Full variable domain (rest looked up from reference TRBV7-6 and TRBJ2-7): GAGVSQSPRYKVTKRGQDVALRCDPISGHVSLYWYRQALGQGPEFLTYFNYEAQQDKSGLPNDRFSAERPEGSISTLTIQRTEQRDSAMYRCASSPSGGSLSYEQYFGPGTRLTVT.

The rearrangement links TRBV6-1 to TRBJ2-2; 9 bases fit TRBD1. Trimming cost V 6 bases and J 7 bases; bases outside gene matches: 6. This CDR3 has 14 residues. CDR1 is MNHNS, CDR2 SASEGT, per germline. CDR3 sequence (DNA): TGTGCCAGCAGACTACAGGGGGCGGGCGGGGAGCTGTTTTTT. Translation: CASRLQGAGGELFF.